This T cell receptor beta chain is from a study of neoadjuvant anti-PD-1 for oral cavity cancer. Overall study: Patients without progression got a fourth dose around day 43. Study outcomes and limitations: Treg/Th17 ratio rose with pretreatment blood and fell with post-treatment tumor TCRbeta clonality.

CDR3 size: 16 residues. Trimming took off 3 bases at V and 5 bases at J, with 19 bases between the two ends. The germline CDR1 and CDR2 sequences are GTSNPN and SVGIG (reference sequence). The time point denotes: after neoadjuvant nivolumab, at surgical resection. Patients had HPV-negative, locally advanced oral cavity squamous cell carcinoma. TCRdb's copy holds only in-frame clones and misses some; the assay was immunoSEQ multiplex PCR. The sample lists about 37,000 clones, 35% to 40% seen once, with roughly 15% in the top ten. As to this clone: Its specificity is not known.

The sequence was collected from a person between 40 and 80 years old with oral cavity squamous cell carcinoma. The chain employs TRBV30 and TRBJ1-4; no clear D gene. The sequences come from tumor tissue, collected after nivolumab (anti-PD-1) treatment. As DNA, the CDR3 is TGTGCCTGGAGCCCTACATCCCCCGACGGAAATGAAAAACTGTTTTTT. The encoded protein is CAWSPTSPDGNEKLFF. Full variable domain (rest looked up from reference TRBV30 and TRBJ1-4): SQTIHQWPATLVQPVGSPLSLECTVEGTSNPNLYWYRQAAGRGLQLLFYSVGIGQISSEVPQNLSASRPQDRQFILSSKKLLLSDSGFYLCAWSPTSPDGNEKLFFGSGTQLSVL.